The clone carrying this T cell receptor beta chain came up once. Measured with immunoSEQ multiplex PCR; TCRdb has only the in-frame clones, and not every one. The sample has tens of thousands of clones, 90% to 95% seen once. V was shortened by 2 bases and J by 6 bases, with 7 bases between the two germline ends. Germline CDR1 reads SGHNT; CDR2 reads YYREEE (reference sequence). CDR3 length equals 12 residues. The data derive from a study of T cell changes during pregnancy in multiple sclerosis. This TCR was sampled from a female donor with multiple sclerosis, enrolled in a pregnancy study. This chain connects TRBV5-4 to TRBJ2-3; D call uncertain. The source material was peripheral blood, sampled in the first trimester of pregnancy. CDR3 sequence reads: CASSLAPDTQYF. In DNA, the CDR3 is TGTGCCAGCAGCTTAGCGCCCGATACGCAGTATTTT.